A single sample is the source of the 28 T cell receptor beta chains below, sequenced in a study of blood T cell repertoires in COVID-19. Clones were sequenced by immunoSEQ multiplex PCR, and TCRdb holds only the in-frame ones, with some missing. The sample records about 110,000 clones, about 87% being singletons. The sequencing input was peripheral blood. The receptor set was obtained from a woman between 50 and 59 years old with acute or convalescent COVID-19.

The chain employs TRBV18 and TRBJ2-3; 9 nucleotides align to TRBD2. The CDR3 extends over 16 amino acids. The V and J ends lost 1 base and 2 bases, in that order; junction bases with no gene match: 4. Germline assignment: CDR1 KGHSH and CDR2 LQKENI. DNA of the CDR3: TGTGCCAGCTCACCACGGGCTAGCGGGGCCACAGATACGCAGTATTTT. It specifies CASSPRASGATDTQYF.

This rearrangement joins TRBV15 to TRBJ1-4, with 11 bases fitting TRBD1. Germline V lookup: CDR1 LNHNV, CDR2 YYDKDF (reference sequence). The length of the CDR3 is 17 residues. The V segment lost 5 bases and the J segment 7 bases; nucleotides outside the gene matches: 12. CDR3 loop: CATSPGTGGNWGEKLFF. The CDR3 nucleotides are TGTGCCACCAGCCCCGGGACAGGGGGGAACTGGGGTGAAAAACTGTTTTTT. Using reference TRBV15 and TRBJ1-4 for the parts outside the CDR3, the full variable domain is DAMVIQNPRYQVTQFGKPVTLSCSQTLNHNVMYWYQQKSSQAPKLLFHYYDKDFNNEADTPDNFQSRRPNTSFCFLDIRSPGLGDTAMYLCATSPGTGGNWGEKLFFGSGTQLSVL.

The chain couples TRBV5-8 to TRBJ2-7, with unresolved D. Germline CDR1 and CDR2: SGHTS and YDEGEE. The CDR3 has 12 residues. Trimming removed 4 bases at V and 0 bases at J, with 5 bases between. CDR3 sequence reads: CASSLSSYEQYF. CDR3 bases: TGTGCCAGCAGCCTGAGCTCCTACGAGCAGTACTTC.

V usage is TRBV19 and J usage is TRBJ1-5, with unresolved D. The germline V gene encodes CDR1 LNHDA and CDR2 SQIVND (reference sequence). Trimming shortened V by 6 bases and J by 7 bases, and 16 bases separated the two germline ends. CDR3 length: 14 amino acids. For the CDR3, the DNA is TGTGCCAGTAGACCAGCGACCGATTGGCAGCCCCAGCATTTT. This sequence encodes CASRPATDWQPQHF.

The chain couples TRBV18 to TRBJ1-2; D may be TRBD1 (5 bases). This CDR3 has 13 amino acids. V was pared by 3 bases and J by 1 base, with 6 bases between. Germline-derived CDR1 and CDR2 are KGHSH and LQKENI. The DNA for the CDR3 is TGTGCCAGCTCACCGACAGTTAACTATGGCTACACCTTC. Translation: CASSPTVNYGYTF.

CDR3 in DNA: TGTGCCATCCAGGAGGGCGGAGTCACAGATACGCAGTATTTT. The encoded protein is CAIQEGGVTDTQYF. The rearrangement links TRBV28 to TRBJ2-3, with D possibly being TRBD2 (6 bases). Germline V gene lookup returns CDR1 MDHEN and CDR2 SYDVKM. The CDR3 covers 14 residues. V was pared by 10 bases and J by 2 bases, with 16 bases between.

The rearrangement links TRBV9 to TRBJ1-1; D is perhaps TRBD1 (6 bases). The V and J ends lost 1 base and 5 bases respectively, with 12 bases between them. Germline V gene sequence: CDR1 SGDLS, CDR2 YYNGEE. This CDR3 region has 14 residues. The CDR3 region is CASSVTGSDTEAFF. CDR3 nucleotide sequence: TGTGCCAGCAGCGTAACAGGGAGTGATACTGAAGCTTTCTTT.

This clone has only a few counts. The rearrangement uses TRBV4-2 and TRBJ1-2, with no clear D. This CDR3 spans 15 amino acids. Germline assignment: CDR1 LGHNA and CDR2 YNFKEQ. V lost 0 bases and J 4 bases, leaving 12 bases between the germline ends. For the CDR3, the DNA is TGTGCCAGCAGCCAAGATCTACAGTTAAGCTATGGCTACACCTTC. It translates to CASSQDLQLSYGYTF.

The V call is TRBV5-1, the J call TRBJ1-2, with 8 positions matching TRBD1. This CDR3 comprises 17 residues. In germline, CDR1 is SGHRS, CDR2 YFSETQ. V shed 4 bases and J 7 bases; nucleotides not matched to a gene: 18. Here the CDR3 reads CASSLDGLRDRTSGYTF. CDR3 sequence (DNA): TGCGCCAGCAGCCTGGATGGACTCCGGGACAGGACTTCTGGCTACACCTTC.

The rearrangement links TRBV5-1 to TRBJ2-5, with 11 bases identical to TRBD1. The CDR3 runs to 15 residues. Looked up from germline, CDR1 is SGHRS and CDR2 is YFSETQ. After removal of 3 bases from V and 4 bases from J, the junction contained 5 bases not matched to a gene. The CDR3 nucleotides read TGCGCCAGCAGCTCCGGGACAGGGGGGCGAGAGACCCAGTACTTC. Encoded protein: CASSSGTGGRETQYF. The full variable domain, in which reference TRBV5-1 and TRBJ2-5 provide the parts outside the CDR3, is KAGVTQTPRYLIKTRGQQVTLSCSPISGHRSVSWYQQTPGQGLQFLFEYFSETQRNKGNFPGRFSGRQFSNSRSEMNVSTLELGDSALYLCASSSGTGGRETQYFGPGTRLLVL.

V gene TRBV19 combines with J gene TRBJ1-2; D perhaps matches TRBD1 (6 bases). The V end was cut by 6 bases, the J end by 4 bases, with 18 bases between. The CDR3 is made up of 15 amino acids. CDR1 and CDR2 (germline): LNHDA, SQIVND (reference sequence). CDR3 bases: TGTGCCAGTAGCACCCAACAGGGTTCCGCCTATGGCTACACCTTC. Protein product: CASSTQQGSAYGYTF.

This clone was picked up a small number of times. The CDR3 here is CASSSPKRGLNYGYTF. In DNA, the CDR3 is TGTGCCAGCAGCTCACCCAAAAGGGGGCTTAACTATGGCTACACCTTC. This chain uses TRBV11-2 with TRBJ1-2; 7 bases map to TRBD1. The CDR3 runs 16 residues. Germline loops: CDR1 SGHAT, CDR2 FQNNGV. V dropped 4 bases and J dropped 1; count of bases not matched to a gene: 9. Full variable domain (remainder filled in from reference TRBV11-2 and TRBJ1-2): EAGVAQSPRYKIIEKRQSVAFWCNPISGHATLYWYQQILGQGPKLLIQFQNNGVVDDSQLPKDRFSAERLKGVDSTLKIQPAKLEDSAVYLCASSSPKRGLNYGYTFGSGTRLTVV.

The chain recombines TRBV5-1 with TRBJ2-1; possible D gene TRBD1, 7 bases. The ends were cut back, 2 bases at V and 9 bases at J, with 18 bases in the middle. Per germline, CDR1 SGHRS and CDR2 YFSETQ. CDR3 size: 15 residues. CDR3 DNA sequence: TGCGCCAGCAGCTTCGATCCAGGGGGGCTGGGTGAGCAGTTCTTC. The encoded protein is CASSFDPGGLGEQFF.

On this clone: A read error may account for a junction end that differs from germline. The chain links TRBV6-6 to TRBJ1-1; unclear D gene. CDR3 length: 15 amino acids. Per germline, CDR1 MNHNY and CDR2 SVGAGI (reference sequence). The DNA for the CDR3 is TGTGCCAGCAGTCACTCTTCCACGGGGAACACTGAAGCTTTCTTT. Translation gives CASSHSSTGNTEAFF.

V gene TRBV27 combines with J gene TRBJ1-2; 9 bases are a match to TRBD1. V shed 4 bases and J 8 bases; nucleotides not matched to a gene: 5. CDR3 length: 13 amino acids. The germline CDR1 and CDR2 sequences are MNHEY and SMNVEV (reference sequence). CDR3 nucleotide sequence: TGTGCCAGCAGTTCCCGACAGGGGGGCGGCTACACCTTC. Translating it yields CASSSRQGGGYTF.

The rearrangement uses TRBV6-4 and TRBJ2-1; tentative D call: TRBD1 (6 bases). CDR3 size: 13 residues. With 5 bases removed from V and 10 bases from J, the gap between germline ends came to 15 bases. Germline assignment: CDR1 MRHNA and CDR2 SNTAGT. The CDR3 nucleotides read TGTGCCAGCAGTAAACAGGGCCAAGGGGAGCAGTTCTTC. Translated, it gives CASSKQGQGEQFF.

The gene calls are TRBV21-1 and TRBJ1-2; TRBD1 is the table's D call and was not checked against the DNA. TRBV21-1 is classified as a pseudogene. This CDR3 is built from 17 residues. CDR3 amino acids: CASSKITQPLTNYGYTF. The CDR3, as DNA: TGTGCCAGCAGCAAAATAACACAGCCACTCACTAACTATGGCTACACCTTC.

V usage is TRBV25-1 and J usage is TRBJ1-2; weak D call: TRBD1 (5 bases). The CDR3 length is 15 residues. From germline, CDR1 is MGHDK and CDR2 SYGVNS. Trimming shortened V by 4 bases and J by 2 bases, and 14 bases separated the two germline ends. The CDR3 DNA follows: TGTGCCAGCAGTGCTCTAGGGGCCTTAAACTATGGCTACACCTTC. Translating gives CASSALGALNYGYTF.

The chain joins TRBV5-4 to TRBJ2-3; D is possibly TRBD1 (6 bases). There are 15 residues in the CDR3. Germline V gives CDR1 SGHNT, CDR2 YYREEE (reference sequence). V was trimmed by 0 bases and J by 3 bases, leaving 11 bases between them. The CDR3 reads CASSLATGKTDTQYF. For the CDR3, the DNA is TGTGCCAGCAGCTTGGCCACAGGGAAGACAGATACGCAGTATTTT. The variable domain in full, with the rest retrieved from reference TRBV5-4 and TRBJ2-3, is ETGVTQSPTHLIKTRGQQVTLRCSSQSGHNTVSWYQQALGQGPQFIFQYYREEENGRGNFPPRFSGLQFPNYSSELNVNALELDDSALYLCASSLATGKTDTQYFGPGTRLTVL.

This clone has a handful of counts. The chain recombines TRBV2 with TRBJ2-7; D call uncertain. This CDR3 has 11 residues. The germline V gene has CDR1 SNHLY and CDR2 FYNNEI. The germline V and J ends were trimmed by 6 bases and 3 bases, with 6 bases remaining between them. CDR3 protein: CASSRNYEQYF. The CDR3 bases are TGTGCCAGCAGCAGGAACTACGAGCAGTACTTC.

The V call is TRBV5-8, the J call TRBJ1-4; D not resolved. This CDR3 has 15 residues. Germline loops: CDR1 SGHTS, CDR2 YDEGEE. The V gene lost 4 bases and the J gene lost 8 bases, with 18 bases spanning the gap. CDR3: CASSARLSAGEKLFF. As DNA, the CDR3 is TGTGCCAGCAGCGCCCGACTCTCGGCTGGGGAAAAACTGTTTTTT.

V and J are TRBV18 and TRBJ2-4; the match to TRBD2 covers 7 bases. The CDR3 is 13 residues long. Trimming cost V 2 bases and J 8 bases; bases outside gene matches: 3. The germline CDR1 and CDR2 sequences are KGHSH and LQKENI. Written as DNA, the CDR3 is TGTGCCAGCTCACCAGTGGGGGGGGACATTCAGTACTTC. This sequence encodes CASSPVGGDIQYF. The variable domain in full, with the rest retrieved from reference TRBV18 and TRBJ2-4, is NAGVMQNPRHLVRRRGQEARLRCSPMKGHSHVYWYRQLPEEGLKFMVYLQKENIIDESGMPKERFSAEFPKEGPSILRIQQVVRGDSAAYFCASSPVGGDIQYFGAGTRLSVL.

The V call is TRBV28, the J call TRBJ1-2; D gene unclear. Trimming pared 7 bases from V and 7 bases from J, leaving 25 bases between. This CDR3 is built from 16 residues. From germline, CDR1 is MDHEN and CDR2 SYDVKM. The CDR3 DNA reads TGTGCCAGCACGCCCCCCCTCGGTGATAGTCGGGGTGGCTACACCTTC. This gives the protein CASTPPLGDSRGGYTF.

The rearrangement links TRBV10-3 to TRBJ2-7, with 8 bases aligning to TRBD1. This CDR3 is built from 13 residues. Unmatched junction bases numbered 12, after V lost 10 bases and J lost 7 bases. Germline V gene data show CDR1 as ENHRY and CDR2 as SYGVKD. DNA of the CDR3: TGTGCCACCTTGGGACAGGACCCGTTAGAGCAGTACTTC. It is translated as CATLGQDPLEQYF.

The sample holds one count of this clone. V gene TRBV5-1 combines with J gene TRBJ2-5, with TRBD1 matching over 9 bases. Germline values: CDR1 SGHRS, CDR2 YFSETQ. With 0 bases clipped from V and 8 bases from J, the junction kept 8 bases outside the gene matches. The CDR3 is 15 amino acids. CDR3 in DNA: TGCGCCAGCAGCTTGGGAGACAGGGGGTCCGCAACCCAGTACTTC. Its translation is CASSLGDRGSATQYF.

The rearrangement links TRBV5-1 to TRBJ1-1; D unresolved. Germline CDR1 is SGHRS and CDR2 is YFSETQ. Trimming cost V 3 bases and J 4 bases, with 13 bases left between them. CDR3 size: 14 residues. CDR3 region: CASSSGLPSTEAFF. Here the CDR3 DNA reads TGCGCCAGCAGCTCAGGCCTTCCCTCCACTGAAGCTTTCTTT.

V gene TRBV14 combines with J gene TRBJ1-2; D call uncertain. Germline V gene data show CDR1 as SGHDN and CDR2 as FVKESK. The CDR3 loop spans 15 amino acids. Trimming pared 1 base from V and 4 bases from J, leaving 13 bases between. Here the CDR3 reads CASSQVAVFPYGYTF. The CDR3 coding sequence is TGTGCCAGCAGCCAAGTGGCCGTCTTCCCCTATGGCTACACCTTC.

The chain couples TRBV12-5 to TRBJ1-1; maybe TRBD1 (6 bases). The V and J ends lost 2 bases and 5 bases respectively, with 12 bases between them. The germline V gene has CDR1 LGHNT and CDR2 FRNRAP. This CDR3 is built from 14 residues. The CDR3 loop reads CASGLTTGSTEAFF. In nucleotides, the CDR3 is TGTGCTAGTGGTTTGACTACAGGGTCTACTGAAGCTTTCTTT.